This T cell receptor beta chain came from a study of cytomegalovirus exposure and HLA in healthy donors. Study-wide background: Approximately 200 million T cells yielded fewer than 120 million unique TCR beta sequences in earlier analysis. Membership in the Caucasian-associated ancestry cluster was found for around 81% of 398 genotyped donors. Notes on the study in general: Highest at DRB1 and lowest at HLA-C, TCR association rates differed among HLA loci in a later analysis. In vitro data verified a few CMV-associated chains as specific for CMV antigens.

Concerning this clone: Antigen: not known.

The PCR contained 60 Vbeta and 13 Jbeta primers. Sequencing used immunoSEQ multiplex PCR; TCRdb keeps in-frame clones, though not all of them. The data contain approximately 190,000 clones, about 83% of them singletons. The V end lost 5 bases, the J end lost 5 bases, and 9 bases lay between the germline ends. CDR1 and CDR2 from the germline V gene are SNHLY and FYNNEI. This CDR3 contains 12 residues. Sequenced sample: PBMCs. The clonotype originates from a woman aged 25 to 45 in good health and CMV-seropositive. The rearrangement joins TRBV2 to TRBJ2-5; D gene uncertain. CDR3 in DNA: TGTGCCAGCAGTCCCGGGTGGGAGACCCAGTACTTC. Protein product: CASSPGWETQYF.